Each of the 7 T cell receptor beta chains below was sequenced from the same sample in a study of cytomegalovirus exposure and HLA in healthy donors. The PCR was carried out with 60 Vbeta primers and 13 Jbeta primers. Clones were sequenced by immunoSEQ multiplex PCR, and TCRdb holds only the in-frame ones, with some missing. The sample consists of roughly 200,000 clones, 83% of them appearing once. Sequences were obtained from PBMCs. These receptors came from a man aged 35-49 years in good health and CMV-seropositive.

The V and J genes are TRBV7-9 and TRBJ1-3; D gene ambiguous. Germline values: CDR1 SEHNR, CDR2 FQNEAQ (reference sequence). This CDR3 contains 12 residues. Trimming pared 5 bases from V and 4 bases from J, leaving 6 bases between. CDR3: CASSLQGNTIYF. In DNA, the CDR3 is TGTGCCAGCAGCCTCCAGGGAAACACCATATATTTT.

The chain is built from TRBV28 and TRBJ2-5; TRBD1 agrees at 7 bases. CDR3 size: 13 residues. With 7 bases clipped from V and 3 bases from J, the junction kept 5 bases outside the gene matches. Germline values: CDR1 MDHEN, CDR2 SYDVKM. The CDR3 sequence: CASTDGTEETQYF. CDR3 in DNA: TGTGCCAGCACAGATGGGACAGAAGAGACCCAGTACTTC. Combining the CDR3 with reference TRBV28 and TRBJ2-5 gives the whole variable domain DVKVTQSSRYLVKRTGEKVFLECVQDMDHENMFWYRQDPGLGLRLIYFSYDVKMKEKGDIPEGYSVSREKKERFSLILESASTNQTSMYLCASTDGTEETQYFGPGTRLLVL.

CDR3 nucleotide sequence: TGCGCCAGCAGCCCGGCAGGGACAGCGGAAGAGACCCAGTACTTC. Translating it yields CASSPAGTAEETQYF. The rearrangement uses TRBV5-1 and TRBJ2-5; 7 bases map to TRBD1. This CDR3 has 15 amino acids. Germline CDR1 and CDR2: SGHRS and YFSETQ. Germline trimming cut 4 bases from V and 3 bases from J; bases unmatched to any gene: 9.

This chain joins TRBV5-1 and TRBJ2-1, with D maybe TRBD2 (6 bases). Germline-derived CDR1 and CDR2 are SGHRS and YFSETQ. The CDR3 length is 16 residues. The V end lost 4 bases, the J end lost 4 bases, and 18 bases lay between the germline ends. This chain's CDR3 is CASSADVRAGYNEQFF. DNA for the CDR3: TGCGCCAGCAGCGCGGACGTCCGGGCGGGATACAATGAGCAGTTCTTC. Full variable domain (missing parts from reference TRBV5-1 and TRBJ2-1): KAGVTQTPRYLIKTRGQQVTLSCSPISGHRSVSWYQQTPGQGLQFLFEYFSETQRNKGNFPGRFSGRQFSNSRSEMNVSTLELGDSALYLCASSADVRAGYNEQFFGPGTRLTVL.

The CDR3 nucleotides are TGTGCCAGCAGGCGCCGCAGGGAAAACTATGGCTACACCTTC. Residues: CASRRRRENYGYTF. The chain joins TRBV6-5 to TRBJ1-2; D might be TRBD1 (5 bases). The length of the CDR3 is 14 residues. The V and J ends lost 6 bases and 2 bases respectively, with 13 bases between them. Germline V gene lookup returns CDR1 MNHEY and CDR2 SVGAGI.

This chain links TRBV5-4 with TRBJ2-5; D call uncertain. The J call is doubtful: the DNA matches TRBJ2-7 better. CDR3 length: 13 amino acids. The germline CDR1 and CDR2 sequences are SGHNT and YYREEE (reference sequence). In DNA form, the CDR3 reads TGTGCCAGCAGCCCATATCGTTCCTACGAGCAGTACTTC. As protein: CASSPYRSYEQYF.

Only one count was recorded for this clone. J is TRBJ2-7 and V is TRBV6-1; D gene uncertain. The germline V and J ends were trimmed by 7 bases and 4 bases, with 14 bases remaining between them. This CDR3 contains 13 residues. Germline lookup yields CDR1 MNHNS and CDR2 SASEGT. CDR3 residues: CASTHSRDYEQYF. The CDR3, as DNA: TGTGCCAGCACCCATAGCAGAGATTACGAGCAGTACTTC.